This T cell receptor (beta chain) is from a study of a mutant IDH1 vaccine in newly diagnosed glioma. In the study overall: Most had both radiotherapy and temozolomide beforehand; others had only one.

CDR3 length: 14 amino acids. Looked up from germline, CDR1 is LNHNV and CDR2 is YYDKDF (reference sequence). V shed 0 bases and J shed 7 bases, with 12 bases lying between them. Concerning this clone: The antigen is undetermined.

As for time point: week 35, safety follow-up. Each dose delivered 300 ug of mutant IDH1 20-mer peptide subcutaneously with imiquimod. The method was immunoSEQ multiplex PCR; TCRdb's version includes in-frame clones alone and lacks a portion of them. The table has roughly 40,000 clones, about 80% seen once. The V gene is TRBV15, the J gene TRBJ2-5; possibly TRBD1 or TRBD2 for D (5 bases each). This TCR was sampled from a woman in her 50s with glioma. Sequencing used PBMCs, obtained from a glioma patient whose treatment included an IDH1 peptide vaccine. CDR3 in DNA: TGTGCCACCAGCAGAGAGGCAGGGAGTGGGACCCAGTACTTC. Translating gives CATSREAGSGTQYF.